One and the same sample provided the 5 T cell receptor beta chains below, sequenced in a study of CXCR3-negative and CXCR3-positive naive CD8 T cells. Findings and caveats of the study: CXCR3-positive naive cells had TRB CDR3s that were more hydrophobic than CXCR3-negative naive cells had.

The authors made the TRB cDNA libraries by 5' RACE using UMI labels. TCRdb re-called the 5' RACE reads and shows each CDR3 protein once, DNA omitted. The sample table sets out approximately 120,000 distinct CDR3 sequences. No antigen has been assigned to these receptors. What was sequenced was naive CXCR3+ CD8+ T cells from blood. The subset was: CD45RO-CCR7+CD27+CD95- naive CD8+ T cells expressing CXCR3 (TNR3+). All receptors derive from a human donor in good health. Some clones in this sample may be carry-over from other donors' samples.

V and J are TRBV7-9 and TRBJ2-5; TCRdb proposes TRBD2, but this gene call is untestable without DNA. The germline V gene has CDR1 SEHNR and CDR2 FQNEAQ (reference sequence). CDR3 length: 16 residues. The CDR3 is CASSLGLADGKETQYF.

The CDR3 protein is CSAREGQAYEQYF. The chain uses TRBV20-1 and TRBJ2-7; lacking DNA, the TRBD1 call made by TCRdb goes unchecked. CDR1 DFQATT and CDR2 SNEGSKA come from the germline V gene (reference sequence). The length of the CDR3 is 13 residues.

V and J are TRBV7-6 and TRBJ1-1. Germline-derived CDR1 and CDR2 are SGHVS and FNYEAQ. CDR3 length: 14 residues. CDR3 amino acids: CASSSVAGTTEAFF. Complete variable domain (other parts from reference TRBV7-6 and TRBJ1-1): GAGVSQSPRYKVTKRGQDVALRCDPISGHVSLYWYRQALGQGPEFLTYFNYEAQQDKSGLPNDRFSAERPEGSISTLTIQRTEQRDSAMYRCASSSVAGTTEAFFGQGTRLTVV.

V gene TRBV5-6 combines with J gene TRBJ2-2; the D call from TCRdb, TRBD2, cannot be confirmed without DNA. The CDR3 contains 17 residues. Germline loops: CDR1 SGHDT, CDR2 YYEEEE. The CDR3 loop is CASSLYGETRYTGELFF.

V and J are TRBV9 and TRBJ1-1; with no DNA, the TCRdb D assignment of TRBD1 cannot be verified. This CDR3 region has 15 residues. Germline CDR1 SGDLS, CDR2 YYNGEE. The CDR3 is CASSVSGTGNTEAFF.